Detailed here is one T cell receptor beta chain. What it binds is unknown. The data were obtained in a study of vaccination effects on CD4 cells after COVID-19. Only in-frame clones appear in the TCRdb table, and some are missing; sequencing was by immunoSEQ multiplex PCR. This table holds 25,000 to 35,000 clones, about 83% found once. Antigen-specific CD4+ T cells expanded by the ViraFEST assay with viral peptide pools were then sequenced. Isolation of CD4+ T cells took place after about nine days of culture. All participants had two doses of either the BNT162b2 or mRNA-1273 vaccine. Prior SARS-CoV-2 infection was absent in the vaccine recipients, as shown by negative nucleocapsid antibodies. V lost 2 bases to trimming and J lost 0 bases, with 11 bases between them. The CDR3 spans 16 residues. Per germline, CDR1 KGHSY and CDR2 FQNENV.

The V and J genes are TRBV16 and TRBJ1-5; the D gene is possibly TRBD1 (5 bases). The clonotype was recovered from a human donor who received a COVID-19 vaccine. Some clones in this sample may be carry-over from other donors' samples. The sequences come from CD4+ T cells from PBMCs cultured with HCoV-NL63 spike peptides, collected after COVID-19 vaccination. This chain's CDR3 is CASSQLWGNSNQPQHF. CDR3 DNA sequence: TGTGCCAGCAGCCAACTTTGGGGGAATAGCAATCAGCCCCAGCATTTT.